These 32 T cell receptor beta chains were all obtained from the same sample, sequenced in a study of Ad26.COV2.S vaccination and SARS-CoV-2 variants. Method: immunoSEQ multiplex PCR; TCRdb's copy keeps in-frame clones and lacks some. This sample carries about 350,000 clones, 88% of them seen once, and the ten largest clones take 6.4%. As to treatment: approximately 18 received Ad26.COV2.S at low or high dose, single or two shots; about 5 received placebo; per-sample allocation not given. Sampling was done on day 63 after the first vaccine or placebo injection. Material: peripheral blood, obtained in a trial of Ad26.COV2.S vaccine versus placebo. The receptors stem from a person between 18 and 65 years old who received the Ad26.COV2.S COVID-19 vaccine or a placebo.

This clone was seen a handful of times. CDR3 residues: CASTDGQNEKLFF. The CDR3 DNA reads TGTGCCAGCACTGACGGACAGAATGAAAAACTGTTTTTT. J is TRBJ1-4 and V is TRBV25-1; possibly TRBD1 for D (6 bases). Germline CDR1 reads MGHDK; CDR2 reads SYGVNS. This CDR3 contains 13 residues. Trimming cost V 7 bases and J 5 bases, with 11 bases left between them.

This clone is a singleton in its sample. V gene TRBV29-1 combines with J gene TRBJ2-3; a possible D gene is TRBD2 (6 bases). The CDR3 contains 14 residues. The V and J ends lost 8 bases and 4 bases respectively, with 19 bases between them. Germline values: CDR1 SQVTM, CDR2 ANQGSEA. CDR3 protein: CSLGPSGRPDTQYF. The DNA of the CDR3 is TGCAGCCTGGGGCCGAGCGGGCGACCAGATACGCAGTATTTT.

For the CDR3, the DNA is TGTGCCAGCAGTTTAAACGGGAGGGCCGTAGATACGCAGTATTTT. Its translation is CASSLNGRAVDTQYF. The chain combines TRBV28 with TRBJ2-3; 8 bases agree with TRBD2. CDR1 and CDR2 from the germline V gene are MDHEN and SYDVKM. The CDR3 sequence is 15 residues long. V shed 2 bases, J shed 5 bases, and the junction held 6 bases outside the gene matches.

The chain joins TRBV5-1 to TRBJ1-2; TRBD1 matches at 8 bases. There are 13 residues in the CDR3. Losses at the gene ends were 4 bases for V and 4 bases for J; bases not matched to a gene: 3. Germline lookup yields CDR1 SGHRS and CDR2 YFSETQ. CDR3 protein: CASSPDRGYGYTF. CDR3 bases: TGCGCCAGCAGCCCCGACAGGGGCTATGGCTACACCTTC.

The CDR3 coding sequence is TGTGCCAGCAGCCCGCCTTTCGCGAGAAGCACAGATACGCAGTATTTT. This translates into CASSPPFARSTDTQYF. The chain employs TRBV6-2 or TRBV6-3 and TRBJ2-3; D ambiguous. V dropped 6 bases and J dropped 0 bases, with 16 bases sitting between them. Germline V gene lookup returns CDR1 MNHEY and CDR2 SVGEGT. The CDR3 has 16 amino acids.

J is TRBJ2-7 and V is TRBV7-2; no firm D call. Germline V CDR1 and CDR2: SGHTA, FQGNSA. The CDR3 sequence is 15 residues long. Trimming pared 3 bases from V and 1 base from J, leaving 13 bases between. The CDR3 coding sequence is TGTGCCAGCAGCTTCAAGACCTCAAGTTCCTACGAGCAGTACTTC. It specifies CASSFKTSSSYEQYF. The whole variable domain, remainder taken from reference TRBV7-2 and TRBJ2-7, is GAGVSQSPSNKVTEKGKDVELRCDPISGHTALYWYRQSLGQGLEFLIYFQGNSAPDKSGLPSDRFSAERTGGSVSTLTIQRTQQEDSAVYLCASSFKTSSSYEQYFGPGTRLTVT.

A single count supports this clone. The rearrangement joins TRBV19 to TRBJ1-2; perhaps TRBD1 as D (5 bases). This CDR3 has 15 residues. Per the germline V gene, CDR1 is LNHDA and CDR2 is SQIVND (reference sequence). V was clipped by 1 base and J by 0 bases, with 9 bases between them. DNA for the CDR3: TGTGCCAGTAGTATAGGAGGGGCCTCTAACTATGGCTACACCTTC. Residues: CASSIGGASNYGYTF.

The CDR3 nucleotides read TGTGCCAGCAGTTATCAAGGGGGCCGGGAAAAACTGTTTTTT. This sequence encodes CASSYQGGREKLFF. This chain uses TRBV28 with TRBJ1-4, with 7 bases aligning to TRBD1. This CDR3 has 14 amino acids. V trimming: 4 bases; J trimming: 8 bases; junction bases outside the gene matches: 7. Germline assignment: CDR1 MDHEN and CDR2 SYDVKM.

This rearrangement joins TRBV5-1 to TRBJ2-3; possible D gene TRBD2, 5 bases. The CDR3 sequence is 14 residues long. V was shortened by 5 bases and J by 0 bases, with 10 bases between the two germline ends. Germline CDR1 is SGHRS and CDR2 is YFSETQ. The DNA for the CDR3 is TGCGCCAGCAGAAAAGCGGATAGCACAGATACGCAGTATTTT. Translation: CASRKADSTDTQYF.

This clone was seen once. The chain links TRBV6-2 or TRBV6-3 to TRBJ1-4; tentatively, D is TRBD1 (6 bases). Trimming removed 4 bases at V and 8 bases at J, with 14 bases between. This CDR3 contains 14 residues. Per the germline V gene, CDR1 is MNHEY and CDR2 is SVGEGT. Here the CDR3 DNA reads TGTGCCAGCAGTTTGGGGGGGCAGGCGGAAAAACTGTTTTTT. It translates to CASSLGGQAEKLFF.

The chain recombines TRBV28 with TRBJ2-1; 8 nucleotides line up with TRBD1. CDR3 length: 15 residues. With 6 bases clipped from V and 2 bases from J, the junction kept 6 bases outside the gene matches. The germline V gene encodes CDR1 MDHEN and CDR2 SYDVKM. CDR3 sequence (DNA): TGTGCCAGCAGCCCAGGGGGCAGTGCCTACAATGAGCAGTTCTTC. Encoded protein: CASSPGGSAYNEQFF. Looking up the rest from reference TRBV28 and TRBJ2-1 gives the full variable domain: DVKVTQSSRYLVKRTGEKVFLECVQDMDHENMFWYRQDPGLGLRLIYFSYDVKMKEKGDIPEGYSVSREKKERFSLILESASTNQTSMYLCASSPGGSAYNEQFFGPGTRLTVL.

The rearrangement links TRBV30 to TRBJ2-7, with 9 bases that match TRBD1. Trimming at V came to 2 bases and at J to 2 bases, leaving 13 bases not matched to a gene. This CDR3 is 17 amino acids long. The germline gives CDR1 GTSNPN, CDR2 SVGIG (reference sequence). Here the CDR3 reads CAWSYWDRVRSAYEQYF. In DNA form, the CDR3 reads TGTGCCTGGAGTTACTGGGACAGGGTCAGGTCGGCCTACGAGCAGTACTTC.

The CDR3 protein is CASSTPVSSGNTIYF. In nucleotides, the CDR3 is TGTGCCAGCAGCACTCCGGTGAGCTCTGGAAACACCATATATTTT. The chain recombines TRBV25-1 with TRBJ1-3; D gene uncertain. Germline values: CDR1 MGHDK, CDR2 SYGVNS. V was cut by 6 bases and J by 0 bases, with 12 bases left in between. CDR3 length: 15 amino acids.

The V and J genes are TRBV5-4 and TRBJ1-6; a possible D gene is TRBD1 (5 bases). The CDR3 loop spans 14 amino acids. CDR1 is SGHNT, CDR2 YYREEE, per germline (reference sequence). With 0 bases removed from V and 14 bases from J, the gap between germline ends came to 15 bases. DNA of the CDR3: TGTGCCAGCAGCTTGGAGTCAGGACTAGGGGCCCTCCACTTT. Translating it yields CASSLESGLGALHF.

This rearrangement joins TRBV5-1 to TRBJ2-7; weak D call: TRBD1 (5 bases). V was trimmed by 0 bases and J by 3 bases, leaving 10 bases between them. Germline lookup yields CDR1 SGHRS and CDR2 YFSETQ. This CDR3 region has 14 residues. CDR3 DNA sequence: TGCGCCAGCAGCTTGGCAGGGTATGACTACGAGCAGTACTTC. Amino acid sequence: CASSLAGYDYEQYF.

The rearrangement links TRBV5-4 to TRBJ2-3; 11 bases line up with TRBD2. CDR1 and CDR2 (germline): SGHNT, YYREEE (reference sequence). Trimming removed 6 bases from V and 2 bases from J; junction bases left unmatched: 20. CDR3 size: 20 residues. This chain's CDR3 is CASIARYSGRVPDTTDTQYF. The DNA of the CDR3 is TGTGCCAGCATCGCCCGGTATAGCGGGAGGGTCCCAGATACCACAGATACGCAGTATTTT.

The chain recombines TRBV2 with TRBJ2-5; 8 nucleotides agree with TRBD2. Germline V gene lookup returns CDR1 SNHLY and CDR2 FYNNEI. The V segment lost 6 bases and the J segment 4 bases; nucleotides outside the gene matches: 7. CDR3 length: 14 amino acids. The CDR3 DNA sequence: TGTGCCAGCAGAGCCGGGAGGGCCTCAGAGACCCAGTACTTC. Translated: CASRAGRASETQYF. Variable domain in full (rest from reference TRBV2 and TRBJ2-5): EPEVTQTPSHQVTQMGQEVILRCVPISNHLYFYWYRQILGQKVEFLVSFYNNEISEKSEIFDDQFSVERPDGSNFTLKIRSTKLEDSAMYFCASRAGRASETQYFGPGTRLLVL.

The DNA of the CDR3 is TGTGCCAGCAGCTCTCCTAGCACTTGGACAGGGGGCTATTTCGGCTACACCTTC. Translated: CASSSPSTWTGGYFGYTF. This chain uses TRBV7-2 with TRBJ1-2; 11 positions match TRBD1. The CDR3 has 18 residues. V shed 4 bases and J 8 bases; nucleotides not matched to a gene: 18. In germline, CDR1 is SGHTA, CDR2 FQGNSA.

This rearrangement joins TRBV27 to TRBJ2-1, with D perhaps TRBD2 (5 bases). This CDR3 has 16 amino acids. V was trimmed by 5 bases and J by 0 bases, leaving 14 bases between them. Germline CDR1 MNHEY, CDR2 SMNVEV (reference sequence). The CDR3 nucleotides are TGTGCCAGCAGTGGTCGTCGAGGGAGCTCCTACAATGAGCAGTTCTTC. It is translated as CASSGRRGSSYNEQFF.

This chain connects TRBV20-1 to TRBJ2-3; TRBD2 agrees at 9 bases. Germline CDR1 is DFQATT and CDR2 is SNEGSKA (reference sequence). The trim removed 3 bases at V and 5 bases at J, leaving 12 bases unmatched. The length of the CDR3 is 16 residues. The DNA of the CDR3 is TGCAGTGCTAGTGTCCTAGCGGGACCCCAGGGAGATACGCAGTATTTT. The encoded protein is CSASVLAGPQGDTQYF.

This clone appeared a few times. The CDR3 DNA reads as TGTGCCAGCACCGTTGGACAGGCGGGGTCACCCCTCCACTTT. Its protein product is CASTVGQAGSPLHF. J is TRBJ1-6 and V is TRBV9, with 7 bases identical to TRBD1. Looked up from germline, CDR1 is SGDLS and CDR2 is YYNGEE. V gave up 6 bases and J gave up 10 bases; unmatched junction bases: 10. CDR3 length equals 14 residues.

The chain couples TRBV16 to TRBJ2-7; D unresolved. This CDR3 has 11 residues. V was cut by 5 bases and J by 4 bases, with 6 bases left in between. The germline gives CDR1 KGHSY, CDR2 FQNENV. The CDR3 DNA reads TGTGCCAGCAGCATGGGTTACGAGCAGTACTTC. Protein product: CASSMGYEQYF.

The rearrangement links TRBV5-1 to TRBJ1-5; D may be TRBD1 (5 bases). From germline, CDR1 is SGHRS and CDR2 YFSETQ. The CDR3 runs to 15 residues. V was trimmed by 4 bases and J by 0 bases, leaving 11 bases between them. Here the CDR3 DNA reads TGCGCCAGCAGCCCCGGACACCTTAGCAATCAGCCCCAGCATTTT. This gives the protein CASSPGHLSNQPQHF.

CDR3 nucleotides: TGTGCCAGTAGTTTCACGACAGGGAGGACTAATGAAAAACTGTTTTTT. This gives the protein CASSFTTGRTNEKLFF. The chain is built from TRBV19 and TRBJ1-4; 7 positions agree with TRBD1. This CDR3 is 16 amino acids long. Germline CDR1 LNHDA, CDR2 SQIVND (reference sequence). V lost 5 bases and J lost 2; bases outside the gene matches: 8.

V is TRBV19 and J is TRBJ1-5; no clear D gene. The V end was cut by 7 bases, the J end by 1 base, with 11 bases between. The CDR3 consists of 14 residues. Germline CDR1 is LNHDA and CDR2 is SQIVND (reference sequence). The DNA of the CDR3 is TGTGCCAGTACTGGGAGGGAAAGCAATCAGCCCCAGCATTTT. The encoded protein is CASTGRESNQPQHF.

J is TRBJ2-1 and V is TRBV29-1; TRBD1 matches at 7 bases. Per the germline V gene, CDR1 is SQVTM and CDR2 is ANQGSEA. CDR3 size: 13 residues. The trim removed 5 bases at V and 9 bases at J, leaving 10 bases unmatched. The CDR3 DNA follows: TGCAGCGTTCGCGACTATAGGGACAGTGAGCAGTTCTTC. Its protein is CSVRDYRDSEQFF.

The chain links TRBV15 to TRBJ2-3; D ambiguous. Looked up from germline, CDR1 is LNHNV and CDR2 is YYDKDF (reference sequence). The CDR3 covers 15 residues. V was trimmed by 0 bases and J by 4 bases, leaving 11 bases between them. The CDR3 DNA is TGTGCCACCAGCAGAGAGGGCGAGAGCTCAGATACGCAGTATTTT. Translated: CATSREGESSDTQYF.

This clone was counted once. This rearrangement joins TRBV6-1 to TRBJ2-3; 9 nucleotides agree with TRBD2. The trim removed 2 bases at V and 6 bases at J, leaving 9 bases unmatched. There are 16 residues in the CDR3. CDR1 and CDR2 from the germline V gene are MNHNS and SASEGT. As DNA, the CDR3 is TGTGCCAGCAGTGAATCTAGGACTAGCGTGTCTGATACGCAGTATTTT. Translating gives CASSESRTSVSDTQYF.

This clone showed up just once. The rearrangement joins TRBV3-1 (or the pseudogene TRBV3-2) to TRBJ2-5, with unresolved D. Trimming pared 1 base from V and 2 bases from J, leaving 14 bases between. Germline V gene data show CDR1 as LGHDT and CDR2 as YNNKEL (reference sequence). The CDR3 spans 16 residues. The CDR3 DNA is TGTGCCAGCAGCCAAGTAGGAGTGGGCTTTCAAGAGACCCAGTACTTC. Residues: CASSQVGVGFQETQYF.

CDR3 region: CASSPLGTDYGYTF. Here the CDR3 DNA reads TGTGCCAGCTCACCACTGGGGACAGACTATGGCTACACCTTC. The gene calls are TRBV18 and TRBJ1-2; 7 bases line up with TRBD1. The CDR3 loop spans 14 amino acids. V was clipped by 1 base and J by 3 bases; unmatched bases: 2. The germline V gene encodes CDR1 KGHSH and CDR2 LQKENI.

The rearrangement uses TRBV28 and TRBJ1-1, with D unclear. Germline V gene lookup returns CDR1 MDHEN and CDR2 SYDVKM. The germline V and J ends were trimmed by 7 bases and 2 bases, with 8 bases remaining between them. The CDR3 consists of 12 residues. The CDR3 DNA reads TGTGCCAGCACCCGCCCCAACACTGAAGCTTTCTTT. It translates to CASTRPNTEAFF.

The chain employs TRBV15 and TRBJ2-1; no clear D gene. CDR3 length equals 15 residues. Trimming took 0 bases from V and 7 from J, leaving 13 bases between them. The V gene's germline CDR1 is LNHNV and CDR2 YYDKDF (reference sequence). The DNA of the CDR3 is TGTGCCACCAGCAGAGACGAAATTCCGGGTAATGAGCAGTTCTTC. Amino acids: CATSRDEIPGNEQFF. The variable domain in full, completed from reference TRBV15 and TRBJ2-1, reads DAMVIQNPRYQVTQFGKPVTLSCSQTLNHNVMYWYQQKSSQAPKLLFHYYDKDFNNEADTPDNFQSRRPNTSFCFLDIRSPGLGDTAMYLCATSRDEIPGNEQFFGPGTRLTVL.